The T cell receptor (beta chain) under discussion was sequenced for a study of CD8+CD57+ T cells in acquired aplastic anemia. Study in general: The DNA of sorted CD4+ and CD8+ cells averaged 3.2 ug. Findings of the study overall: Both patients and controls carried the same twenty-nine CD8+ CDR3 sequences. Any difference that existed in CD8+ Simpson's diversity between patients and controls was not significant.

An expansion of CD8+CD57+ cells by flow cytometry had been shown in patients chosen for sequencing. All patients had severe acquired aplastic anemia. Researchers used genomic DNA as the template to profile TCR beta VDJ and CDR3. TCRdb independently ran MiXCR on the reads; one entry per CDR3 protein. The sample lists about 200,000 distinct CDR3 sequences; 65% were seen once. A remark on this clonotype: Its antigen is unidentified.

This sequence originates from a human donor with aplastic anemia. Sequencing was performed on sorted CD4+, CD8+, or CD8+CD57+ T cells (not recorded which) from PBMCs.

CDR3 region: CAIRDISNQPQHF. In nucleotides, the CDR3 is TGTGCCATCAGGGACATCTCCAATCAGCCCCAGCATTTT. This rearrangement joins TRBV10-3 to TRBJ1-5, with D perhaps matching TRBD1 (5 bases). Between the trimmed V and J ends, which lost 6 bases and 3 bases, there was a span of 9 bases. The CDR3 totals 13 residues. Germline CDR1 reads ENHRY; CDR2 reads SYGVKD.